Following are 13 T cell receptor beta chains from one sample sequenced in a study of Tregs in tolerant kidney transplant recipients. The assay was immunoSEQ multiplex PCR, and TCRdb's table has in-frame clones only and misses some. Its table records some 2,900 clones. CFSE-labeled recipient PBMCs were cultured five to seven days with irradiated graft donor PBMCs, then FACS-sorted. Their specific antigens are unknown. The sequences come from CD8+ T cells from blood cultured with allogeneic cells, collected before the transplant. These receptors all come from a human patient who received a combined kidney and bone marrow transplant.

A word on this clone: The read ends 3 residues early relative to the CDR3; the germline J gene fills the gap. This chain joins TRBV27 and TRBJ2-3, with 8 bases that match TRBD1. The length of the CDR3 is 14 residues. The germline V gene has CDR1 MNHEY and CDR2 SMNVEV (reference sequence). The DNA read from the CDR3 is TGTGCCAGCAGTTCAATAGGACAGGGACGTCCG. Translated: CASSSIGQGRP. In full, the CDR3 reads CASSSIGQGRPQYF.

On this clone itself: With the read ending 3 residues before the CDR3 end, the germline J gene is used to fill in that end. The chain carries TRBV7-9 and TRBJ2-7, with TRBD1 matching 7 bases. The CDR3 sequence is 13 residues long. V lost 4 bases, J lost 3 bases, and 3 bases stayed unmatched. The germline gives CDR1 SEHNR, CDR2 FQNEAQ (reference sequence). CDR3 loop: CASSSGQLYEQYF. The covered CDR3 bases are TGTGCCAGCAGCTCGGGACAGCTCTACGAG.

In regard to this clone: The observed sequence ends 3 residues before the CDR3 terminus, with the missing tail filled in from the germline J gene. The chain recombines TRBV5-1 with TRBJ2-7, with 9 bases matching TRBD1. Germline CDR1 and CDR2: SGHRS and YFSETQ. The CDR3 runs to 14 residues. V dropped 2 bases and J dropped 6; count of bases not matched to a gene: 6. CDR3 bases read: TGCGCCAGCAGCTTCGGGACAGGGCCGATCGAG. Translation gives CASSFGTGPIE. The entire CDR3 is CASSFGTGPIEQYF.

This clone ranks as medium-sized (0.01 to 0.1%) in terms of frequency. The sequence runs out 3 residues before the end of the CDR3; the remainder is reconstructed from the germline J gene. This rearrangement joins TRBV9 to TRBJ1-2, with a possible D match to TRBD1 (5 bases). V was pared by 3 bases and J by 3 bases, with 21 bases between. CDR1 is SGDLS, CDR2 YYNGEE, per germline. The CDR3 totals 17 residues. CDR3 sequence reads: CASSASLQGVGYYGYTF. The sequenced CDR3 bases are TGTGCCAGCAGCGCTTCATTACAAGGGGTCGGGTACTATGGC.

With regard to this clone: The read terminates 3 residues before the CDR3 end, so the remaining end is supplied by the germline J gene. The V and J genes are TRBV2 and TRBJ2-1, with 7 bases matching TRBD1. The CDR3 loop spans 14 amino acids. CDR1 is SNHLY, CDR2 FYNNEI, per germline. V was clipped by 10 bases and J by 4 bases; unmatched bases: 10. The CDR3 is CATTGEHVYNEQFF. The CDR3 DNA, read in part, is TGTGCCACCACAGGGGAACATGTGTACAATGAG.

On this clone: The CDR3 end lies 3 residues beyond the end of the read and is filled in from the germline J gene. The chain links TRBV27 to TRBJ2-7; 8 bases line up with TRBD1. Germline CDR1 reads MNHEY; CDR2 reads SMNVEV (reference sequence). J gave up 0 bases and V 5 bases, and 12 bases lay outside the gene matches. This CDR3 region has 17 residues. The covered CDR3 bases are TGTGCCAGCAGTCCCCTCCACGGGACAGGTCCCTCCTACGAG. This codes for CASSPLHGTGPSYE. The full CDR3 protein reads CASSPLHGTGPSYEQYF.

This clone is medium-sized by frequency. The CDR3 loop is CASSRGDSNQPQHF. Partial CDR3 DNA: TGTGCCAGCAGCCGGGGGGATAGCAATCAGCCC. The chain has TRBV6-2 or TRBV6-3 and TRBJ1-5, with TRBD1 as a possible D gene (5 bases). The read stops 3 residues short of the end of the CDR3; the missing end is completed from the germline J gene. CDR1 and CDR2 from the germline V gene are MNHEY and SVGEGT. The CDR3 extends over 14 amino acids. V gave up 6 bases and J gave up 0 bases, with 9 bases separating them.

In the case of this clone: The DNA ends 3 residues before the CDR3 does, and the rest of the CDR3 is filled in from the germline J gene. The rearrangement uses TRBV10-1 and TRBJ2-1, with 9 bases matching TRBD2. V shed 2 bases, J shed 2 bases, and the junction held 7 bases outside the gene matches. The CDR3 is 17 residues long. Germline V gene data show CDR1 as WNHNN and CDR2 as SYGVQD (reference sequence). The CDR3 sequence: CASSEHHSSGAYNEQFF. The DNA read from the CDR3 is TGCGCCAGCAGTGAGCACCACTCTAGCGGGGCCTACAATGAG.

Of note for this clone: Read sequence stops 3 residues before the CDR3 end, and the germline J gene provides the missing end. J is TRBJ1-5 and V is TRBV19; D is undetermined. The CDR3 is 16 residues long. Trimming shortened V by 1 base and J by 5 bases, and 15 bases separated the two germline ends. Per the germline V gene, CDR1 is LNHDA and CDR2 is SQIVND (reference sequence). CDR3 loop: CASSIAAGSSYQPQHF. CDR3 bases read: TGTGCCAGTAGTATAGCAGCGGGGAGTTCTTATCAGCCC.

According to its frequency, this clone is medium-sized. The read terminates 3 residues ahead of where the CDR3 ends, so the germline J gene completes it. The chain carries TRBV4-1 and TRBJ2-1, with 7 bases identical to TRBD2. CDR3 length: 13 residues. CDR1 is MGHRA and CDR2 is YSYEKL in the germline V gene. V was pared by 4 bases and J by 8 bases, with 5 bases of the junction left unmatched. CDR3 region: CASSLGLEHEQFF. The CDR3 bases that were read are TGCGCCAGCAGCCTCGGACTAGAGCATGAG.

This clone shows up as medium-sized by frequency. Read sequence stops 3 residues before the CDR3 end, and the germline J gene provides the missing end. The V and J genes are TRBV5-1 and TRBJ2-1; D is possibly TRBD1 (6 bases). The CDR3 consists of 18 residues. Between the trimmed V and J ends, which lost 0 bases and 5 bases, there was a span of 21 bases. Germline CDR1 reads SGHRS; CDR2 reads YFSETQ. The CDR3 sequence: CASSLALRQGPLDNEQFF. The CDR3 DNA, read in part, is TGCGCCAGCAGCTTGGCCCTCAGGCAGGGGCCCCTGGACAATGAG.

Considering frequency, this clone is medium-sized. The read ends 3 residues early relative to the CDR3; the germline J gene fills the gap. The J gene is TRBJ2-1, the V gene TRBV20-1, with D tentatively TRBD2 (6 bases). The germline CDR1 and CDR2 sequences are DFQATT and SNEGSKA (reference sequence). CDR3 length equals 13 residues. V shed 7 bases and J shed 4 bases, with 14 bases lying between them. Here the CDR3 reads CSGRLANYNEQFF. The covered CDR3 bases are TGCAGTGGGAGGCTAGCGAATTACAATGAG.

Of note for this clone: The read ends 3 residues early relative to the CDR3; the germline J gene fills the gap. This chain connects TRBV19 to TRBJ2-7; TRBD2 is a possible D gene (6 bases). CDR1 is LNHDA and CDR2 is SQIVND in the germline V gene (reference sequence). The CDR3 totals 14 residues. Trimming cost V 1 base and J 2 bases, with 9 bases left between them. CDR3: CASSIGGGAYEQYF. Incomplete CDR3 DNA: TGTGCCAGTAGTATAGGAGGAGGGGCCTACGAG.